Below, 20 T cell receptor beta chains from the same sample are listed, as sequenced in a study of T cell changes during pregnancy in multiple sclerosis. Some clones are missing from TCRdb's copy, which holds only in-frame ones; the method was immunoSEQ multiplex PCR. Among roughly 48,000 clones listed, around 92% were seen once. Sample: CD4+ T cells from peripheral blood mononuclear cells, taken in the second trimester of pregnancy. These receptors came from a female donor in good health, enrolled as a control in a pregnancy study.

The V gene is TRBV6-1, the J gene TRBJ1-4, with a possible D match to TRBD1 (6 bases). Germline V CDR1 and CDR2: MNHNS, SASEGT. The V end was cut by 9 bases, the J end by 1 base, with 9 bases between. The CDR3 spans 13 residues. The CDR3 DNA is TGTGCCAGTAGAGGGGGAACTAATGAAAAACTGTTTTTT. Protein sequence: CASRGGTNEKLFF.

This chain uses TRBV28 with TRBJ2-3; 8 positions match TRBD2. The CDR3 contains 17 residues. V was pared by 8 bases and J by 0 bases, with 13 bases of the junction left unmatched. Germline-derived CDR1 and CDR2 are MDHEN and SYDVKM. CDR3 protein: CASERREGLLSTDTQYF. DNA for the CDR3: TGTGCCAGCGAGAGACGGGAGGGCCTTCTTAGCACAGATACGCAGTATTTT.

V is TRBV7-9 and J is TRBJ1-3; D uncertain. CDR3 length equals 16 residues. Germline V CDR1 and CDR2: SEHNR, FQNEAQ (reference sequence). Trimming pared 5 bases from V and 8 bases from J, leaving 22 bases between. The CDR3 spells CASSPTIDSLVDTIYF. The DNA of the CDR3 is TGTGCCAGCAGCCCCACGATTGACTCACTCGTAGACACCATATATTTT.

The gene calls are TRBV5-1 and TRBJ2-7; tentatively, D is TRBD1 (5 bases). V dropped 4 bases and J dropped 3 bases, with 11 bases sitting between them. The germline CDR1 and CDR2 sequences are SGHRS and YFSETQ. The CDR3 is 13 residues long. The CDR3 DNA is TGCGCCAGCAGCCCTTCCCAGGGCTACGAGCAGTACTTC. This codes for CASSPSQGYEQYF. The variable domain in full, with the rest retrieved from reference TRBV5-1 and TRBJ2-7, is KAGVTQTPRYLIKTRGQQVTLSCSPISGHRSVSWYQQTPGQGLQFLFEYFSETQRNKGNFPGRFSGRQFSNSRSEMNVSTLELGDSALYLCASSPSQGYEQYFGPGTRLTVT.

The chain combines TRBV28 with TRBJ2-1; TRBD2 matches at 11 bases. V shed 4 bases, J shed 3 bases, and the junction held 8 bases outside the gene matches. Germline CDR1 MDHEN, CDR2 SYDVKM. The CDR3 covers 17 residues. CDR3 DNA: TGTGCCAGCAGTTCCCCCACTAGCGGGAGAGACTACAATGAGCAGTTCTTC. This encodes CASSSPTSGRDYNEQFF.

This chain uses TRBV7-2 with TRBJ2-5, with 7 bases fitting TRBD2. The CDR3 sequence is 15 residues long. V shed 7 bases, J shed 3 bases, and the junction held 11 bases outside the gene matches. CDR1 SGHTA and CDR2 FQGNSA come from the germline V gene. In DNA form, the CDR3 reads TGTGCCAGCACCCTTGGCGGGAGATGGGAAGAGACCCAGTACTTC. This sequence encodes CASTLGGRWEETQYF.

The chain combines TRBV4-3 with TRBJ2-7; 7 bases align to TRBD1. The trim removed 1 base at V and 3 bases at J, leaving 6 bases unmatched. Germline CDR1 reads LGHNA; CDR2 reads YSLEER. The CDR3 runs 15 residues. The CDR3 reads CASSQVRDSYYEQYF. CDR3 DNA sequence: TGCGCCAGCAGCCAAGTGAGGGACAGCTACTACGAGCAGTACTTC.

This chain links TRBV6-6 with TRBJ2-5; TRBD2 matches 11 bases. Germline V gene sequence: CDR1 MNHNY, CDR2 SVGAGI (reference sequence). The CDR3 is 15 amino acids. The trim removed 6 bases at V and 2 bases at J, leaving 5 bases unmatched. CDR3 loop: CASSLLAGDQETQYF. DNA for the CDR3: TGTGCCAGCAGCTTACTAGCGGGGGATCAAGAGACCCAGTACTTC.

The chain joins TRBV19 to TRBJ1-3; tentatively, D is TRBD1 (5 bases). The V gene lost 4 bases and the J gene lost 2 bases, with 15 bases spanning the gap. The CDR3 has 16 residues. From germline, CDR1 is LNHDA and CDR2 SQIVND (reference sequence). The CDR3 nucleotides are TGTGCCAGTAGTACCCTCCTCGACAGTGCTGGAAACACCATATATTTT. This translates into CASSTLLDSAGNTIYF.

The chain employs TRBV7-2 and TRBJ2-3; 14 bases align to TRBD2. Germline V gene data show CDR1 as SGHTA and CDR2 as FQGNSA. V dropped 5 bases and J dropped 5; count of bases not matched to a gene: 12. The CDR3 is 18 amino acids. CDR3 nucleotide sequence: TGTGCCAGCAGCACCTCCGGGACTAGCGGGAGAAGGAGAGATACGCAGTATTTT. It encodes CASSTSGTSGRRRDTQYF.

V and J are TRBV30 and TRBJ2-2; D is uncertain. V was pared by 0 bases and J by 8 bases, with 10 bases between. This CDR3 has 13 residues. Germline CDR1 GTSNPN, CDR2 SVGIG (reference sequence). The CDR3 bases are TGTGCCTGGAGTGTAAATGGCTTTGGGGAGCTGTTTTTT. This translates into CAWSVNGFGELFF. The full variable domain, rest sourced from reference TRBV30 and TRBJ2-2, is SQTIHQWPATLVQPVGSPLSLECTVEGTSNPNLYWYRQAAGRGLQLLFYSVGIGQISSEVPQNLSASRPQDRQFILSSKKLLLSDSGFYLCAWSVNGFGELFFGEGSRLTVL.

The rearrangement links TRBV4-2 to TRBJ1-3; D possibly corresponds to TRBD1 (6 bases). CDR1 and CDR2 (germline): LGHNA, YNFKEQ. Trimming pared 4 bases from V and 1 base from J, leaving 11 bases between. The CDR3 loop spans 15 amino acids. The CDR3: CASSPGQGSGNTIYF. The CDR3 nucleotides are TGTGCCAGCAGCCCGGGGCAGGGGTCTGGAAACACCATATATTTT.

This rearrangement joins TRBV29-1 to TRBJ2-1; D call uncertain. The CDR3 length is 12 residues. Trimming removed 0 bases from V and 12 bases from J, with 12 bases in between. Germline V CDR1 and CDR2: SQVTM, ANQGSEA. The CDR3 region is CSVEDVTVVQFF. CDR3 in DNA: TGCAGCGTTGAAGATGTAACAGTGGTGCAGTTCTTC.

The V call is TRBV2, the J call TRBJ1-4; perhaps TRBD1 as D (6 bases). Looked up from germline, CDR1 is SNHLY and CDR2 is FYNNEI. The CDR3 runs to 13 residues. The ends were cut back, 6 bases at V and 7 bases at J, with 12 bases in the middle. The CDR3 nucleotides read TGTGCCAGCAGGACAGGTGGAACTGAAAAACTGTTTTTT. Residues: CASRTGGTEKLFF.

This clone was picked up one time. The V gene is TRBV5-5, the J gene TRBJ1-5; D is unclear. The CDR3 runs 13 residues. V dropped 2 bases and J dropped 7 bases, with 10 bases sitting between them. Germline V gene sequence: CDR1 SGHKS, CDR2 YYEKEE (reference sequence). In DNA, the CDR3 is TGTGCCAGCAGCTTAACAGCCTCCCAGCCCCAGCATTTT. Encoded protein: CASSLTASQPQHF.

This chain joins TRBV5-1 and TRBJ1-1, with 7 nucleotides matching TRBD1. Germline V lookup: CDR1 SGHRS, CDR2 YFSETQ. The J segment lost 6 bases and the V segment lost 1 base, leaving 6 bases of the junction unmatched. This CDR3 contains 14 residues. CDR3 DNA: TGCGCCAGCAGCTTGCCACAGGGGAATTCTGAAGCTTTCTTT. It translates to CASSLPQGNSEAFF. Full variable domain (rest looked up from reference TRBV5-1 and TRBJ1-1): KAGVTQTPRYLIKTRGQQVTLSCSPISGHRSVSWYQQTPGQGLQFLFEYFSETQRNKGNFPGRFSGRQFSNSRSEMNVSTLELGDSALYLCASSLPQGNSEAFFGQGTRLTVV.

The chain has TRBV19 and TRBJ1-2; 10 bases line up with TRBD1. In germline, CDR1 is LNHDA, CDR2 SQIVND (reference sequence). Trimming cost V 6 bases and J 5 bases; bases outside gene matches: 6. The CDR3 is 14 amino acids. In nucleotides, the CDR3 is TGTGCCAGTAGACCGGGACAGGGGCATTATGGCTACACCTTC. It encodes CASRPGQGHYGYTF.

The CDR3 nucleotides are TGTGCCAGCAGTTTGAACAGGGGGACCCAGTACTTC. Protein: CASSLNRGTQYF. This chain uses TRBV27 with TRBJ2-5; 7 positions match TRBD1. Trimming at V came to 3 bases and at J to 7 bases, leaving 2 bases not matched to a gene. This CDR3 contains 12 residues. The germline CDR1 and CDR2 sequences are MNHEY and SMNVEV (reference sequence).

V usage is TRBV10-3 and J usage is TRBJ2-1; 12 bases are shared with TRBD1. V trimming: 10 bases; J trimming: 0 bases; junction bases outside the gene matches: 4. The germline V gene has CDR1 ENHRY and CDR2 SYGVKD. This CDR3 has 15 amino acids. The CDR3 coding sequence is TGTGCCACGGAGGGACAGGGGGCCTCCTACAATGAGCAGTTCTTC. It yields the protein CATEGQGASYNEQFF.

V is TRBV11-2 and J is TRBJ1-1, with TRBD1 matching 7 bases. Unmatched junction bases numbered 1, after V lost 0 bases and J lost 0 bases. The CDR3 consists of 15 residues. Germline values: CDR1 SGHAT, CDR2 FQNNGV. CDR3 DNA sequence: TGTGCCAGCAGCTTAGACGGACAGGTGAACACTGAAGCTTTCTTT. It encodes CASSLDGQVNTEAFF.